Reported below is one T cell receptor (beta chain). This clone was detected a few times. Its antigen is unknown. Base qualities were left out, and no much larger clone turns up one base away. This entry comes from a study of beta chain features in type 1 diabetes (dated by TCRdb to between 2017 and 2018). For the study in its entirety: Mean age, gender distribution, total cell number and subset yield did not differ between patients and healthy donors. A total of about 100,000,000 sorted cells were examined across all samples, and RNA yield correlated strongly with the number of cells per subset. In the study, TCRB repertoires of sorted circulating CD4+ T cell subsets from recently diagnosed type 1 diabetes patients were compared with those of matched healthy donors. Naive and central memory subsets were obtained from all 30 or so donors, but regulatory and stem cell-like memory subsets were isolated from only 8 patients and about 8 healthy donors.

Each donor gave one peripheral blood draw, averaging around 0.11 L, which was collected into heparinised tubes. Naive, central memory, regulatory and stem cell-like memory CD4+ T cells were sorted on a BD FACSAria II using a panel including CD45RO, CCR7, CD25, CD127, CD95 and CD27. A purity above 98% was achieved for all sorted populations. PBMCs were separated immediately by Lymphoprep density gradient centrifugation and were stained directly, without being cultured. So that batch effects would be minimized, each experiment stained and sorted samples in pairs, pairing one healthy donor with one patient. The CDR3 contains 14 residues, cysteine and phenylalanine counted. CDR3 DNA only is kept here, 42 bases in frame from base 1. Per the germline V gene, MNHEY is the CDR1 and SVGAGI is the CDR2. Deletion took 2 bases off V and 2 bases off J, with a span of 7 bases between the germline ends. The entire isolated RNA was reverse transcribed using the High Capacity cDNA Reverse Transcription Kit, and thus expressed TCRB transcripts were sequenced. Deep immunoSEQ sequencing was applied to naive, central memory and regulatory T cell samples, giving an average of roughly 3.3 million total reads per sample. After sorted cells were lysed in RLT buffer, RNA was extracted with DNase-treated RNeasy Micro or Mini kits, with the choice depending on cell number. Each cell subset was processed on its own to prevent cross-contamination, while patient and healthy donor samples were processed together. TCRB sequences were amplified from cDNA with the immunoSEQ multiplex PCR, producing 87-bp fragments spanning the CDR3 region. Amplicons were sequenced on the Illumina HiSeq platform. The paper's data handling went like this. Synthetic template baselines were used to correct PCR bias computationally, reads within Hamming distance 2 were collapsed, and singletons that could not be merged were discarded. Reads were aligned to IMGT to assign V, D and J genes, CDR3 length, and insertions or deletions at six rearrangement sites. Within each subset, clonotype counts were normalized to sorted cell number, after which true diversity and Gini coefficients were computed with the tcR R package. The overlap coefficient, calculated on TCRB nucleotide sequences, was used to measure repertoire sharing. Out-of-frame TCRB sequences from naive cells were analyzed to stand in for the pre-selection repertoire. The table comes from immuneACCESS by way of TCRdb, which keeps in-frame sequences with V and J called. Part of the clones is missing from these tables; in studies checked, under half for an unresolved V gene and the rest for unknown reasons. The V and J calls and clone size were taken over from that table, and D and trimming were inferred from the DNA. This sample has a few hundred thousand clones in its table, and about 14% of those were observed once. The ten largest clones capture nearly 0.015% of the sample.

General findings and caveats noted by the study authors: PCR may preferentially amplify shorter templates, but because patient and control samples were amplified and corrected together, any resulting skew would affect both groups equally. Fewer insertions and more nucleotide deletions at VDJ recombination sites were observed in patients with type 1 diabetes, implying thymic rearrangement abnormalities. Type 1 diabetes patients showed a moderate but significant shortening of TCRB CDR3 length in all four CD4+ subsets. Naive, central memory and regulatory TCRB repertoires appeared to be more alike among patients than among healthy donors. HLA sub-analyses involved small numbers of individuals, so any influence of HLA type on TCRB rearrangement remained unresolved. Because cDNA rather than genomic DNA was sequenced, highly expressing activated cells could have been over-represented, although no difference in activation and CD3 levels was found between groups.

This receptor was obtained from a woman between 18 and 30 years old with type 1 diabetes. Sequencing used naive CD4+ T cells from blood. The cell subset or site label of this sample denotes: true naive CD4+ T cells. The chain is made from TRBV6-5 and TRBJ1-5; a tentative D match to TRBD1 spans 6 bases. The DNA sequence is given as TGTGCCAGCAGTTACCGACAGGGCAATCAGCCCCAGCATTTT. Translation gives CASSYRQGNQPQHF.